This TCR beta chain came from a study of coeliac disease. Broader study findings: Unbiased detection of gliadin-specific T cells was judged not feasible with this approach. Most TRB amino acid sequences occurred in only one sample. Known gliadin-specific TRB sequences: about 45% of the 18 coeliac samples, only 1 of 6 controls. Intraepithelial and lamina propria fractions were not highly pure.

V gave up 4 bases and J gave up 7 bases; unmatched junction bases: 4. The CDR3 runs to 14 residues. Per the germline V gene, CDR1 is SNHLY and CDR2 is FYNNEI. Remarks on this clone: Its antigen is as yet unknown.

Libraries were prepared by immunoSEQ multiplex PCR; TCRdb keeps only in-frame clonotypes and omits some of them. The table shows about 3,300 clones, with roughly 70% occurring only once. The TCR sequence derives from a man aged 80 or over without celiac disease. The sequencing input was lymphocytes from the gut lamina propria. The chain is built from TRBV2 and TRBJ2-1, with 10 bases fitting TRBD1. The CDR3 is CASSGTGGRNEQFF. In DNA, the CDR3 is TGTGCCAGCAGTGGGACAGGGGGACGTAATGAGCAGTTCTTC. Drawing the rest from reference TRBV2 and TRBJ2-1, the complete variable domain is EPEVTQTPSHQVTQMGQEVILRCVPISNHLYFYWYRQILGQKVEFLVSFYNNEISEKSEIFDDQFSVERPDGSNFTLKIRSTKLEDSAMYFCASSGTGGRNEQFFGPGTRLTVL.